The 14 T cell receptor beta chains below were found in one sample sequenced in a study of shared clonotypes between healthy human individuals. Sequencing used immunoSEQ multiplex PCR; TCRdb keeps in-frame clones, though not all of them. The sample lists under 600,000 clones, just over 75% seen once, with approximately 12% in the top ten. What was sequenced was PBMCs. These receptors came from a woman between 35 and 50 years old in good health. Some clones in this sample may be carry-over from other donors' samples.

A remark on this clone: Other DNA sequences in this sample translate to the same CDR3. This sequence joins TRBV4-2 and TRBJ1-3; D remains unclear. This CDR3 comprises 13 residues. Germline CDR1 is LGHNA and CDR2 is YNFKEQ. V lost 0 bases to trimming and J lost 4 bases, with 4 bases between them. CDR3 sequence: CASSQDPGNTIYF. The CDR3, as DNA: TGTGCCAGCAGCCAAGACCCGGGAAACACCATATATTTT.

This clone appeared a single time. The rearrangement joins TRBV19 to TRBJ1-1, with 9 nucleotides matching TRBD1. Germline V CDR1 and CDR2: LNHDA, SQIVND (reference sequence). The junction had 5 bases not matched to a gene; V was cut back by 5 bases and J by 7 bases. The CDR3 sequence is 13 residues long. The chain's CDR3 is CASSPRDRDEAFF. The CDR3 region has the DNA TGTGCCAGTAGTCCCCGGGACAGGGATGAAGCTTTCTTT. Combining the CDR3 with reference TRBV19 and TRBJ1-1 gives the whole variable domain DGGITQSPKYLFRKEGQNVTLSCEQNLNHDAMYWYRQDPGQGLRLIYYSQIVNDFQKGDIAEGYSVSREKKESFPLTVTSAQKNPTAFYLCASSPRDRDEAFFGQGTRLTVV.

Only a few counts were recorded for this clone. The chain has TRBV7-9 and TRBJ2-5, with D possibly TRBD1 on 6 matching bases. Trimming took 3 bases from V and 1 from J, leaving 15 bases between them. CDR3 length equals 16 residues. Germline V gives CDR1 SEHNR, CDR2 FQNEAQ (reference sequence). This chain's CDR3 is CASSFPTGYTQETQYF. DNA of the CDR3: TGTGCCAGCAGCTTCCCGACAGGCTATACCCAAGAGACCCAGTACTTC.

Remarks on this clone: A much larger clonotype is one base distant, so this may be a read error. This rearrangement joins TRBV28 to TRBJ1-4, with unresolved D. The CDR3 totals 13 residues. Deletions cut 6 bases from V and 11 bases from J, with 16 bases between. The V gene's germline CDR1 is MDHEN and CDR2 SYDVKM. Written as DNA, the CDR3 is TGTGCCAGCAGATCCGGCTTTGAGGATAAACTGTTTTTT. Amino acid sequence: CASRSGFEDKLFF. Filled out from reference TRBV28 and TRBJ1-4, the complete variable domain reads DVKVTQSSRYLVKRTGEKVFLECVQDMDHENMFWYRQDPGLGLRLIYFSYDVKMKEKGDIPEGYSVSREKKERFSLILESASTNQTSMYLCASRSGFEDKLFFGSGTQLSVL.

The V gene is TRBV19, the J gene TRBJ1-1; 7 bases are a match to TRBD1. The CDR3 contains 15 residues. The germline V gene has CDR1 LNHDA and CDR2 SQIVND (reference sequence). Losses at the gene ends were 5 bases for V and 1 base for J; bases not matched to a gene: 7. The CDR3 is CASSSRTGANTEAFF. The CDR3, as DNA: TGTGCCAGTAGTTCCCGGACAGGAGCGAACACTGAAGCTTTCTTT.

This clone has just a few counts. The V call is TRBV28, the J call TRBJ2-4; 8 nucleotides match TRBD1. The CDR3 loop spans 13 amino acids. In germline, CDR1 is MDHEN, CDR2 SYDVKM. V dropped 5 bases and J dropped 11; count of bases not matched to a gene: 8. The CDR3 region has the DNA TGTGCCAGCAGTCTGGGACAGGATCACTTTCAGTACTTC. The encoded protein is CASSLGQDHFQYF.

This rearrangement joins TRBV7-2 to TRBJ2-1; 7 bases are a match to TRBD2. The CDR3 loop spans 14 amino acids. V was clipped by 1 base and J by 7 bases; unmatched bases: 4. Per germline, CDR1 SGHTA and CDR2 FQGNSA. The CDR3 here is CASSLGGRGNEQFF. CDR3 sequence (DNA): TGTGCCAGCAGCTTAGGAGGGAGGGGTAATGAGCAGTTCTTC. Complete variable domain (other parts from reference TRBV7-2 and TRBJ2-1): GAGVSQSPSNKVTEKGKDVELRCDPISGHTALYWYRQSLGQGLEFLIYFQGNSAPDKSGLPSDRFSAERTGGSVSTLTIQRTQQEDSAVYLCASSLGGRGNEQFFGPGTRLTVL.

The chain combines TRBV5-6 with TRBJ2-5, with a possible D match to TRBD1 (5 bases). The CDR3 runs to 15 residues. V dropped 4 bases and J dropped 4 bases, with 17 bases sitting between them. The germline V gene has CDR1 SGHDT and CDR2 YYEEEE. CDR3 sequence reads: CASSPVAGNGETQYF. CDR3 nucleotides: TGTGCCAGCAGCCCGGTCGCAGGGAATGGAGAGACCCAGTACTTC.

This rearrangement joins TRBV6-1 to TRBJ2-3, with D hard to call. There are 13 residues in the CDR3. Trimming removed 7 bases at V and 4 bases at J, with 12 bases between. The germline CDR1 and CDR2 sequences are MNHNS and SASEGT. The CDR3 is CASKWDWADTQYF. The CDR3 DNA reads TGTGCCAGCAAATGGGATTGGGCAGATACGCAGTATTTT.

The chain joins TRBV4-3 to TRBJ2-7; D ambiguous. Germline-derived CDR1 and CDR2 are LGHNA and YSLEER. The ends were cut back, 1 base at V and 6 bases at J, with 10 bases in the middle. The CDR3 is 13 amino acids. This CDR3 is CASSQVIRGEQYF. The CDR3 bases are TGCGCCAGCAGCCAAGTTATACGCGGCGAGCAGTACTTC.

V and J are TRBV5-1 and TRBJ2-1, with 10 bases identical to TRBD2. V was clipped by 5 bases and J by 4 bases; unmatched bases: 6. The CDR3 is made up of 15 amino acids. Germline V CDR1 and CDR2: SGHRS, YFSETQ. CDR3: CASRLGTSAYNEQFF. The CDR3 DNA reads TGCGCCAGCAGATTAGGGACTAGCGCTTACAATGAGCAGTTCTTC.

This chain joins TRBV29-1 and TRBJ1-1; D is unresolved. The CDR3 runs to 12 residues. Germline CDR1 is SQVTM and CDR2 is ANQGSEA. V was trimmed by 4 bases and J by 1 base, leaving 7 bases between them. CDR3 in DNA: TGCAGCGTTGGGAACAGGAACACTGAAGCTTTCTTT. The encoded protein is CSVGNRNTEAFF.

The chain recombines TRBV29-1 with TRBJ2-1; perhaps TRBD1 as D (5 bases). The CDR3 is made up of 11 amino acids. The ends were cut back, 4 bases at V and 8 bases at J, with 9 bases in the middle. Germline CDR1 reads SQVTM; CDR2 reads ANQGSEA. The CDR3 nucleotides are TGCAGCGTTGCAGGGCCCCATGAGCAGTTCTTC. Amino acid sequence: CSVAGPHEQFF.

The chain is built from TRBV19 and TRBJ2-4, with D perhaps assigned TRBD1 or TRBD2 (5 bases each). This CDR3 spans 14 amino acids. Germline CDR1 is LNHDA and CDR2 is SQIVND (reference sequence). V shed 5 bases and J shed 9 bases, with 17 bases lying between them. CDR3 region: CASSPRDPKGIQYF. CDR3 nucleotides: TGTGCCAGTAGTCCCCGGGACCCGAAGGGCATTCAGTACTTC.